This T cell receptor (beta chain) came from a study of blood T cell repertoires in COVID-19. TCRdb keeps only in-frame clones here, not all; method: immunoSEQ multiplex PCR. The table lists 130,000 or so clones, roughly 82% of them singletons, with 9% to 14% in the top ten. This CDR3 has 12 residues. Trimming removed 2 bases from V and 2 bases from J, with 3 bases in between. This TCR came from a human donor in a cohort sampled during active COVID-19. The gene calls are TRBV12-3 or TRBV12-4 and TRBJ2-5; D gene uncertain. Sequencing used peripheral blood. CDR3: CASSLQQETQYF. The CDR3 nucleotides read TGTGCCAGCAGTTTACAGCAAGAGACCCAGTACTTC.